This T cell receptor (beta chain) emerged from a study of blood T cell repertoires in COVID-19. Study context: Acute and convalescent COVID-19 samples came from the United States, Italy and Spain. T cells, B-cell-depleted T cells, or PBMCs supplied cDNA or gDNA.

Trimming shortened V by 7 bases and J by 2 bases, and 8 bases separated the two germline ends. CDR3 length equals 13 residues. The table came from immunoSEQ multiplex PCR; TCRdb's copy has only in-frame clones and leaves some out. The repertoire holds 150,000 to 200,000 clones, with less than 85% as singletons. This clone has a handful of counts. J is TRBJ1-4 and V is TRBV12-3 or TRBV12-4; D is possibly TRBD1 (5 bases). This TCR came from a woman at least 80 years old with acute or convalescent COVID-19. Sample: peripheral blood. The CDR3 sequence: CASNRGTNEKLFF. CDR3 coding DNA: TGTGCCAGCAACCGGGGGACTAATGAAAAACTGTTTTTT.